The 26 T cell receptor beta chains listed next were all sequenced from one sample in a study of T cells in Graves' hyperthyroidism and ophthalmopathy. The source material, RNA transcripts, was used to amplify TCR beta CDR3 regions. The study used the HTBI primer set for a first-round RT-PCR of the TCR CDR3. One entry per CDR3 protein, called by TCRdb with MiXCR from the multiplex PCR reads. The table includes about 580,000 distinct CDR3 sequences, approximately 15% detected once. Material: blood. The receptors were sampled from a woman in her twenties or thirties with Graves' hyperthyroidism that later progressed to Graves' ophthalmopathy.

This clonotype came up a few times. An end of the junction does not agree with germline; a read error may underlie this. The rearrangement uses TRBV7-7 and TRBJ2-7; D remains unclear. The CDR3 has 12 residues. The V gene's germline CDR1 is SSHAT and CDR2 FNYEAQ (reference sequence). The CDR3 loop is CASSSMNSEQYF. DNA of the CDR3: TGTGCTAGCAGCTCGATGAACTCCGAGCAGTACTTC.

The chain has TRBV6-5 and TRBJ2-5; TRBD1 is a possible D gene (6 bases). CDR1 MNHEY and CDR2 SVGAGI come from the germline V gene. V lost 4 bases and J lost 0, with 12 bases in between. CDR3 length: 15 residues. CDR3 sequence (DNA): TGTGCCAGCAGTTCAGGACAGTACGACCAAGAGACCCAGTACTTC. Translated: CASSSGQYDQETQYF.

This clonotype has a handful of counts. CDR3 bases: TGTGCCAGCAGTTACGCGCGGGATCAGCCCCAGCATTTT. Translating it yields CASSYARDQPQHF. The V and J genes are TRBV6-1 and TRBJ1-5; D gene unclear. CDR3 length: 13 residues. Germline values: CDR1 MNHNS, CDR2 SASEGT. V lost 5 bases to trimming and J lost 5 bases, with 10 bases between them.

This clonotype came up many times. The CDR3 nucleotides are TGTGCCAGCAGGACAGTTCCCGGGGAGCTGTTTTTT. It specifies CASRTVPGELFF. This chain links TRBV25-1 with TRBJ2-2; the D gene is possibly TRBD1 (5 bases). V was clipped by 6 bases and J by 6 bases, with 8 bases between them. Germline V gives CDR1 MGHDK, CDR2 SYGVNS. The CDR3 loop spans 12 amino acids.

This clonotype was found many times. The rearrangement uses TRBV5-1 and TRBJ2-6; D is unclear. Germline CDR1 reads SGHRS; CDR2 reads YFSETQ. Trimming took 3 bases from V and 0 from J, leaving 10 bases between them. This CDR3 contains 16 residues. The CDR3 nucleotides read TGCGCCAGCAGCTCCTCCCAAAGCTCTGGGGCCAACGTCCTGACTTTC. It yields the protein CASSSSQSSGANVLTF.

Many counts were recorded for this clonotype. The chain uses TRBV28 and TRBJ2-1; TRBD2 aligns across 11 bases. Germline trimming cut 8 bases from V and 1 base from J; bases unmatched to any gene: 10. The length of the CDR3 is 17 residues. Germline CDR1 reads MDHEN; CDR2 reads SYDVKM. CDR3 amino acids: CASGLAGTLGSYNEQFF. The CDR3 bases are TGTGCCAGCGGACTAGCGGGTACTCTGGGTTCCTACAATGAGCAGTTCTTC.

About this clonotype: A read error may be the cause here, since a much bigger clone is one base away. V and J are TRBV24-1 and TRBJ2-1; D is unclear. The CDR3 has 15 residues. Germline loops: CDR1 KGHDR, CDR2 SFDVKD. The CDR3 nucleotides read TGTGCCGCCAGTGATTTGCATCCGCTATACAATGAGCAGTTCTTC. It specifies CAASDLHPLYNEQFF.

The rearrangement uses TRBV5-5 and TRBJ2-5, with D possibly matching TRBD1 (5 bases). Germline V gene sequence: CDR1 SGHKS, CDR2 YYEKEE (reference sequence). CDR3 length: 14 residues. The germline V and J ends were trimmed by 5 bases and 4 bases, with 15 bases remaining between them. The CDR3 DNA reads TGTGCCAGCAGTATTGTCCCCCAGGGAGAGACCCAGTACTTC. This codes for CASSIVPQGETQYF.

This clonotype was seen a few times. This chain joins TRBV7-6 and TRBJ2-1; 8 positions match TRBD1. Germline V CDR1 and CDR2: SGHVS, FNYEAQ. Trimming at V came to 2 bases and at J to 7 bases, leaving 4 bases not matched to a gene. This CDR3 has 14 residues. The CDR3 DNA sequence: TGTGCCAGCAGCTTACCGCAGGGGGCTAATGAGCAGTTCTTC. Protein: CASSLPQGANEQFF.

The sample holds many counts of this clonotype. V is TRBV19 and J is TRBJ1-2; tentative D call: TRBD1 (5 bases). This CDR3 is built from 12 residues. Germline values: CDR1 LNHDA, CDR2 SQIVND (reference sequence). V was trimmed by 8 bases and J by 5 bases, leaving 12 bases between them. CDR3 in amino acids: CASFQGGYGYTF. CDR3 sequence (DNA): TGTGCCAGTTTCCAGGGCGGGTATGGCTACACCTTC. Complete variable domain (other parts from reference TRBV19 and TRBJ1-2): DGGITQSPKYLFRKEGQNVTLSCEQNLNHDAMYWYRQDPGQGLRLIYYSQIVNDFQKGDIAEGYSVSREKKESFPLTVTSAQKNPTAFYLCASFQGGYGYTFGSGTRLTVV.

This clonotype was seen repeatedly, ten times or more. V is TRBV19 and J is TRBJ2-7, with D tentatively TRBD2 (6 bases). V dropped 3 bases and J dropped 4 bases, with 19 bases sitting between them. The CDR3 consists of 16 residues. The germline V gene has CDR1 LNHDA and CDR2 SQIVND (reference sequence). CDR3 nucleotide sequence: TGTGCCAGTAGTATTGTCTCTCGCGGGATTAAGTACGAGCAGTACTTC. It is translated as CASSIVSRGIKYEQYF.

As concerns this clonotype: An end of the junction does not agree with germline; a read error may underlie this. The gene calls are TRBV11-2 and TRBJ2-7, with D unresolved. The germline gives CDR1 SGHAT, CDR2 FQNNGV. The CDR3 covers 12 residues. DNA for the CDR3: TGTGACAGCAGCCCGGGCCTCTACGAGCAGTACTTC. Residues: CDSSPGLYEQYF. The entire variable domain, with the rest obtained from reference TRBV11-2 and TRBJ2-7, is as follows: EAGVAQSPRYKIIEKRQSVAFWCNPISGHATLYWYQQILGQGPKLLIQFQNNGVVDDSQLPKDRFSAERLKGVDSTLKIQPAKLEDSAVYLCDSSPGLYEQYFGPGTRLTVT.

This clonotype has just a few counts. The chain recombines TRBV7-2 with TRBJ1-2; TRBD1 agrees at 9 bases. Germline V gene sequence: CDR1 SGHTA, CDR2 FQGNSA. The CDR3 extends over 16 amino acids. Germline trimming cut 5 bases from V and 1 base from J; bases unmatched to any gene: 8. The CDR3: CASSLGQGFLNYGYTF. The CDR3 region has the DNA TGTGCCAGCAGCCTGGGACAGGGATTTCTTAACTATGGCTACACCTTC.

This clonotype was seen a handful of times. J is TRBJ2-1 and V is TRBV4-1; TRBD2 matches 10 bases. Germline-derived CDR1 and CDR2 are MGHRA and YSYEKL. CDR3 length: 15 residues. Unmatched junction bases numbered 3, after V lost 4 bases and J lost 3 bases. The CDR3 protein is CASSPTSGDYNEQFF. CDR3 DNA sequence: TGCGCCAGCAGCCCTACTAGCGGGGACTACAATGAGCAGTTCTTC.

The chain has TRBV7-9 and TRBJ1-1, with D tentatively TRBD1 (5 bases). Trimming removed 6 bases from V and 0 bases from J, with 14 bases in between. Germline V lookup: CDR1 SEHNR, CDR2 FQNEAQ (reference sequence). The CDR3 has 15 residues. CDR3 DNA sequence: TGTGCCAGCAGTTCGGGAGGGGCCATGAACACTGAAGCTTTCTTT. Translated: CASSSGGAMNTEAFF.

This clonotype was observed many times. The CDR3 loop reads CASRLAPEGTGDYEQFF. The CDR3 DNA reads as TGTGCCAGTAGGTTGGCCCCGGAAGGGACAGGGGACTATGAGCAGTTCTTC. This sequence joins TRBV19 and TRBJ2-1; TRBD1 matches 10 bases. The CDR3 runs 17 residues. V dropped 6 bases and J dropped 8; count of bases not matched to a gene: 16. Germline CDR1 reads LNHDA; CDR2 reads SQIVND (reference sequence).

This clonotype was counted ten times or more. The chain recombines TRBV29-1 with TRBJ2-2; D ambiguous. From germline, CDR1 is SQVTM and CDR2 ANQGSEA. Trimming removed 0 bases from V and 0 bases from J, with 11 bases in between. The length of the CDR3 is 16 residues. The CDR3: CSVEDPRSSNTGELFF. CDR3 in DNA: TGCAGCGTTGAAGATCCCAGGAGCTCGAACACCGGGGAGCTGTTTTTT.

At least ten counts were recorded for this clonotype. This chain joins TRBV6-2 or TRBV6-3 and TRBJ1-2, with TRBD1 matching 8 bases. After removal of 7 bases from V and 6 bases from J, the junction contained 10 bases not matched to a gene. The germline CDR1 and CDR2 sequences are MNHEY and SVGEGT. The CDR3 totals 14 residues. For the CDR3, the DNA is TGTGCCAGCACCTGGACAGGGTTTGGACATGGCTACACCTTC. As protein: CASTWTGFGHGYTF.

This clonotype was observed at least ten times. The gene calls are TRBV30 and TRBJ1-1, with D maybe TRBD1 (6 bases). This CDR3 region has 14 residues. Germline CDR1 is GTSNPN and CDR2 is SVGIG (reference sequence). With 3 bases removed from V and 0 bases from J, the gap between germline ends came to 11 bases. The CDR3 loop reads CAWSLTGMNTEAFF. CDR3 bases: TGTGCCTGGAGCCTGACAGGAATGAACACTGAAGCTTTCTTT. Using reference TRBV30 and TRBJ1-1 for the parts outside the CDR3, the full variable domain is SQTIHQWPATLVQPVGSPLSLECTVEGTSNPNLYWYRQAAGRGLQLLFYSVGIGQISSEVPQNLSASRPQDRQFILSSKKLLLSDSGFYLCAWSLTGMNTEAFFGQGTRLTVV.

This clonotype showed up many times. This sequence joins TRBV14 and TRBJ2-7; possibly TRBD2 for D (6 bases). Germline V CDR1 and CDR2: SGHDN, FVKESK. Trimming left V 1 base short and J 3 bases short, with 10 bases between. CDR3 size: 14 residues. This CDR3 reads CASSQVAGIYEQYF. The CDR3 bases are TGTGCCAGCAGCCAAGTGGCGGGGATCTACGAGCAGTACTTC.

Ten or more counts support this clonotype. The chain has TRBV2 and TRBJ1-2; 8 bases map to TRBD1. Germline values: CDR1 SNHLY, CDR2 FYNNEI. The junction had 3 bases not matched to a gene; V was cut back by 5 bases and J by 4 bases. This CDR3 is built from 13 residues. CDR3 sequence reads: CASSRQGLYGYTF. CDR3 in DNA: TGTGCCAGCAGTCGACAGGGGCTCTATGGCTACACCTTC.

This sequence joins TRBV9 and TRBJ2-1; maybe TRBD2 (6 bases). The germline V and J ends were trimmed by 0 bases and 0 bases, with 7 bases remaining between them. The CDR3 runs 15 residues. Germline loops: CDR1 SGDLS, CDR2 YYNGEE. The CDR3 region is CASSVAGASYNEQFF. As DNA, the CDR3 is TGTGCCAGCAGCGTAGCGGGAGCCTCCTACAATGAGCAGTTCTTC.

This clonotype has a count of ten or more. The genes are TRBV20-1 and TRBJ1-2; D is unclear. V lost 3 bases, J lost 8 bases, and 13 bases lay in between. CDR3 length: 12 residues. CDR1 DFQATT and CDR2 SNEGSKA come from the germline V gene (reference sequence). The CDR3 reads CSASLREGGYTF. The CDR3, as DNA: TGCAGTGCTAGTCTACGGGAAGGCGGCTACACCTTC.

The chain uses TRBV20-1 and TRBJ2-1, with 11 bases that match TRBD2. V lost 4 bases to trimming and J lost 7 bases; unmatched junction nucleotides: 3. The germline CDR1 and CDR2 sequences are DFQATT and SNEGSKA (reference sequence). The length of the CDR3 is 13 residues. CDR3 in DNA: TGCAGTGCTAAGACTAGCGGGAAGAATGAGCAGTTCTTC. It codes for CSAKTSGKNEQFF.

This clonotype was observed a few times. The chain is built from TRBV27 and TRBJ1-5, with D tentatively TRBD1 (5 bases). The CDR3 length is 15 residues. V shed 6 bases and J shed 3 bases, with 15 bases lying between them. Germline V lookup: CDR1 MNHEY, CDR2 SMNVEV (reference sequence). In DNA form, the CDR3 reads TGTGCCAGCAGCTCTGCAGGGACCCCCAATCAGCCCCAGCATTTT. Its protein is CASSSAGTPNQPQHF.

This clonotype was counted at least ten times. V usage is TRBV19 and J usage is TRBJ2-7, with TRBD1 matching 9 bases. Germline loops: CDR1 LNHDA, CDR2 SQIVND (reference sequence). V dropped 10 bases and J dropped 3; count of bases not matched to a gene: 10. This CDR3 region has 14 residues. The CDR3, as DNA: TGTGCCACCATGGGAAGACAGGGGGTCTACGAGCAGTACTTC. Protein sequence: CATMGRQGVYEQYF. Full variable domain (missing parts from reference TRBV19 and TRBJ2-7): DGGITQSPKYLFRKEGQNVTLSCEQNLNHDAMYWYRQDPGQGLRLIYYSQIVNDFQKGDIAEGYSVSREKKESFPLTVTSAQKNPTAFYLCATMGRQGVYEQYFGPGTRLTVT.